These T cell receptor beta chains were read from a single sample in a study of tumor and adjacent non-tumor tissue in lung cancer. TCRdb independently ran MiXCR on the multiplex PCR reads; one entry per CDR3 protein. The profile covers some 100,000 distinct CDR3 sequences, with roughly 80% appearing a single time and under 45% taken by the ten largest. The sequenced sample was lung tumor tissue. These receptors were collected from a woman aged 55-69 years with non-small cell lung cancer. Each CDR3 is given with its conserved first and last residue. A D gene is named only where the DNA matches it firmly. Not all rows give a size; the values are once, few, many and, for expanded clones, a class.

D | J | size | V | DNA | CDR3
- | TRBJ2-3 | - | TRBV12-3/TRBV12-4 | TGTGCCAGCAGTCAATGGGGGAGCAACACAGATATGCAGTATTTT | CASSQWGSNTDMQYF
- | TRBJ1-2 | - | TRBV6-2/TRBV6-3 | TGTGCCAACAACCAGGAACACGTGTATGGCTACACCTTC | CANNQEHVYGYTF
- | TRBJ2-7 | - | TRBV11-2 | TGTCCCAGCAGTTGGGACCGCGGAAGATGCGAGCAGTACTTC | CPSSWDRGRCEQYF
- | TRBJ2-2 | - | TRBV20-1 | TGCAGTGCTCTCCCCGGGGGACAAGGGAGGGCATCGAACACCGGGGAGCTGTTTTTT | CSALPGGQGRASNTGELFF
TRBD2 | TRBJ2-7 | - | TRBV4-3 | TGCGCCAGGAGCCAAATACCTAGCGGGGGTACTTACGAGCAGTACTTC | CARSQIPSGGTYEQYF
- | TRBJ2-3 | - | TRBV11-3 | TGTGCCAGGAGCCCCCGCCAGAAGGAGGTCACAGATACGCAGTATTTT | CARSPRQKEVTDTQYF
- | TRBJ2-7 | few | TRBV12-3/TRBV12-4 | TGTGCCAGCAAACAGGGCAACGAGCAGTACTTC | CASKQGNEQYF
- | TRBJ2-1 | - | TRBV5-1 | TGCGCCAGCTCTATTGGGGGGCAGACTTACAATGAGCAGTTCTTC | CASSIGGQTYNEQFF
- | TRBJ1-3 | - | TRBV5-1 | TGCGCCAGCAGCTTGGACAGCCTCGGGAGTGGAAACACCATATATTTT | CASSLDSLGSGNTIYF
- | TRBJ2-7 | - | TRBV11-3 | TGTGCCAGAAGCCGGGACATTTGGAAGCAGTACTTC | CARSRDIWKQYF
TRBD1 | TRBJ2-7 | - | TRBV20-1 | TGCACTGCTATACTTGCAGGGGGCCTGGGTGAGCAGTACTTC | CTAILAGGLGEQYF